These 24 T cell receptor beta chains originate from one sample sequenced in a study of cytomegalovirus exposure and HLA in healthy donors. PCR employed 60 Vbeta and 13 Jbeta primers. Using immunoSEQ multiplex PCR, the repertoire was profiled, and TCRdb retains in-frame clones only, with some absent. The sample has around 180,000 clones, around 73% seen once. The sample taken for sequencing was PBMCs. Every receptor here comes from a man aged 55-75 years in good health and CMV-seronegative.

This clone has a handful of counts. V usage is TRBV5-6 and J usage is TRBJ2-5, with 7 bases aligning to TRBD2. The J segment lost 4 bases and the V segment lost 3 bases, leaving 9 bases of the junction unmatched. The CDR3 is made up of 15 amino acids. CDR1 is SGHDT and CDR2 is YYEEEE in the germline V gene. The CDR3 region has the DNA TGTGCCAGCAGCTCTTTGCAGGGACTATTAGAGACCCAGTACTTC. It yields the protein CASSSLQGLLETQYF. The full variable domain, rest sourced from reference TRBV5-6 and TRBJ2-5, is DAGVTQSPTHLIKTRGQQVTLRCSPKSGHDTVSWYQQALGQGPQFIFQYYEEEERQRGNFPDRFSGHQFPNYSSELNVNALLLGDSALYLCASSSLQGLLETQYFGPGTRLLVL.

This clone was seen a handful of times. The chain uses TRBV10-2 and TRBJ2-7; possibly TRBD1 for D (6 bases). CDR3 length: 13 residues. The V end lost 6 bases, the J end lost 1 base, and 10 bases lay between the germline ends. Germline V gene lookup returns CDR1 WSHSY and CDR2 SAAADI. The chain's CDR3 is CASRGTGSYEQYF. DNA of the CDR3: TGCGCCAGCAGGGGAACAGGGTCCTACGAGCAGTACTTC.

The chain uses TRBV14 and TRBJ2-3; 8 nucleotides match TRBD2. V shed 1 base, J shed 0 bases, and the junction held 6 bases outside the gene matches. The CDR3 is 17 residues long. CDR1 SGHDN and CDR2 FVKESK come from the germline V gene. As DNA, the CDR3 is TGTGCCAGCAGCCAAGTTGGCGGGGGGTCTAGCACAGATACGCAGTATTTT. It is translated as CASSQVGGGSSTDTQYF. Combining the CDR3 with reference TRBV14 and TRBJ2-3 gives the whole variable domain EAGVTQFPSHSVIEKGQTVTLRCDPISGHDNLYWYRRVMGKEIKFLLHFVKESKQDESGMPNNRFLAERTGGTYSTLKVQPAELEDSGVYFCASSQVGGGSSTDTQYFGPGTRLTVL.

The chain couples TRBV28 to TRBJ1-1; D is unresolved. CDR1 and CDR2 from the germline V gene are MDHEN and SYDVKM. Deletions cut 5 bases from V and 0 bases from J, with 19 bases between. The CDR3 sequence is 17 residues long. The chain's CDR3 is CASSTDLEGDMNTEAFF. The CDR3 DNA is TGTGCCAGCAGTACCGACCTGGAGGGCGACATGAACACTGAAGCTTTCTTT.

The V and J genes are TRBV10-3 and TRBJ2-3; TRBD2 aligns across 10 bases. CDR1 and CDR2 from the germline V gene are ENHRY and SYGVKD. J gave up 1 base and V 2 bases, and 3 bases lay outside the gene matches. This CDR3 region has 16 residues. CDR3 loop: CAISELAGVGTDTQYF. The CDR3 DNA follows: TGTGCCATCAGTGAGCTAGCGGGAGTAGGCACAGATACGCAGTATTTT.

J is TRBJ2-3 and V is TRBV30; perhaps TRBD1 as D (5 bases). V lost 2 bases to trimming and J lost 0 bases, with 12 bases between them. Germline V lookup: CDR1 GTSNPN, CDR2 SVGIG (reference sequence). The CDR3 is 15 amino acids. The CDR3, as DNA: TGTGCCTGGAGTCCAGGGTCGGGTAGCACAGATACGCAGTATTTT. Protein product: CAWSPGSGSTDTQYF.

This clone was counted a single time. V gene TRBV5-6 combines with J gene TRBJ2-7; TRBD2 is a possible D gene (6 bases). V dropped 2 bases and J dropped 6 bases, with 15 bases sitting between them. The germline gives CDR1 SGHDT, CDR2 YYEEEE. The CDR3 runs to 14 residues. CDR3 sequence reads: CASSLTGVSTEQYF. For the CDR3, the DNA is TGTGCCAGCAGCTTAACGGGAGTTTCTACCGAGCAGTACTTC.

The chain is built from TRBV14 and TRBJ2-5, with 11 bases aligning to TRBD1. Germline V lookup: CDR1 SGHDN, CDR2 FVKESK. This CDR3 region has 16 residues. V gave up 3 bases and J gave up 5 bases; unmatched junction bases: 8. CDR3 loop: CASSHIGQGARETQYF. CDR3 bases: TGTGCCAGCAGCCATATCGGACAGGGGGCTAGGGAGACCCAGTACTTC.

The V call is TRBV29-1, the J call TRBJ2-1; no reliable D call. Trimming removed 0 bases from V and 8 bases from J, with 14 bases in between. Germline V gene lookup returns CDR1 SQVTM and CDR2 ANQGSEA. The CDR3 sequence is 14 residues long. This CDR3 is CSVEENASLHEQFF. The CDR3 DNA sequence: TGCAGCGTTGAAGAAAATGCGAGTCTCCATGAGCAGTTCTTC.

The CDR3 DNA is TGTGCCAGTAGTTCCTCGGTGAGCTCCTACGAGCAGTACTTC. It yields the protein CASSSSVSSYEQYF. The J gene is TRBJ2-7, the V gene TRBV19; D is unresolved. V was trimmed by 5 bases and J by 0 bases, leaving 11 bases between them. This CDR3 is 14 amino acids long. In germline, CDR1 is LNHDA, CDR2 SQIVND (reference sequence). The full variable domain, with the rest looked up from reference TRBV19 and TRBJ2-7, is DGGITQSPKYLFRKEGQNVTLSCEQNLNHDAMYWYRQDPGQGLRLIYYSQIVNDFQKGDIAEGYSVSREKKESFPLTVTSAQKNPTAFYLCASSSSVSSYEQYFGPGTRLTVT.

The chain combines TRBV7-9 with TRBJ2-7; tentative D call: TRBD1 (6 bases). V lost 3 bases and J lost 10, with 13 bases in between. This CDR3 is 12 amino acids long. Per the germline V gene, CDR1 is SEHNR and CDR2 is FQNEAQ (reference sequence). The CDR3 is CASSLPTGRQYF. CDR3 in DNA: TGTGCCAGCAGCTTGCCGACAGGTCGTCAGTACTTC.

The chain employs TRBV7-6 and TRBJ1-5; unclear D gene. Deletions cut 2 bases from V and 4 bases from J, with 6 bases between. Per germline, CDR1 SGHVS and CDR2 FNYEAQ. The CDR3 consists of 13 residues. The CDR3 region has the DNA TGTGCCAGCAGCTTAAGCGGGAATCAGCCCCAGCATTTT. It translates to CASSLSGNQPQHF.

The chain recombines TRBV5-6 with TRBJ1-1; 10 bases fit TRBD1. With 2 bases clipped from V and 6 bases from J, the junction kept 10 bases outside the gene matches. The CDR3 sequence is 16 residues long. Germline assignment: CDR1 SGHDT and CDR2 YYEEEE. Written as DNA, the CDR3 is TGTGCCAGCAGCTTTGGGACAGGGGTAAGTTACGCTGAAGCTTTCTTT. It codes for CASSFGTGVSYAEAFF.

The chain is built from TRBV19 and TRBJ1-5; the D is unclear. The germline CDR1 and CDR2 sequences are LNHDA and SQIVND (reference sequence). Between the trimmed V and J ends, which lost 3 bases and 3 bases, there was a span of 9 bases. CDR3 length equals 14 residues. CDR3 loop: CASSIRLLNQPQHF. The CDR3 DNA reads TGTGCCAGTAGTATCAGGCTGCTCAATCAGCCCCAGCATTTT.

The chain employs TRBV5-4 and TRBJ2-5, with D possibly TRBD2 on 6 matching bases. V lost 3 bases and J lost 0, with 9 bases in between. CDR1 and CDR2 from the germline V gene are SGHNT and YYREEE (reference sequence). The CDR3 is made up of 14 amino acids. Here the CDR3 reads CASSSEGYQETQYF. In DNA, the CDR3 is TGTGCCAGCAGCTCGGAGGGATACCAAGAGACCCAGTACTTC.

This chain joins TRBV9 and TRBJ2-1; 10 bases map to TRBD2. This CDR3 contains 17 residues. Germline loops: CDR1 SGDLS, CDR2 YYNGEE. With V trimmed by 1 base and J by 8 bases, 12 bases remained unmatched. CDR3 region: CASSVYLKSGRADEQFF. Written as DNA, the CDR3 is TGTGCCAGCAGCGTATATCTTAAGAGCGGGAGGGCCGATGAGCAGTTCTTC. The full variable domain, rest sourced from reference TRBV9 and TRBJ2-1, is DSGVTQTPKHLITATGQRVTLRCSPRSGDLSVYWYQQSLDQGLQFLIQYYNGEERAKGNILERFSAQQFPDLHSELNLSSLELGDSALYFCASSVYLKSGRADEQFFGPGTRLTVL.

This chain uses TRBV19 with TRBJ2-7; 10 nucleotides line up with TRBD2. V gave up 8 bases and J gave up 3 bases; unmatched junction bases: 7. CDR3 length: 14 amino acids. The germline CDR1 and CDR2 sequences are LNHDA and SQIVND (reference sequence). This CDR3 reads CASGGLADVYEQYF. The DNA of the CDR3 is TGTGCCAGTGGCGGACTAGCGGACGTCTACGAGCAGTACTTC.

V usage is TRBV10-3 and J usage is TRBJ1-2; D not certain. Germline values: CDR1 ENHRY, CDR2 SYGVKD. Trimming stripped 4 bases from V and 4 bases from J, with 7 bases between. The CDR3 has 12 residues. The CDR3 is CAISGGSYGYTF. Here the CDR3 DNA reads TGTGCCATCAGTGGAGGAAGCTATGGCTACACCTTC.

Notes on this clone: This specimen includes other DNA sequences encoding the same CDR3. This chain joins TRBV5-1 and TRBJ2-1; 8 nucleotides agree with TRBD1. This CDR3 has 15 residues. Germline CDR1 is SGHRS and CDR2 is YFSETQ. With 0 bases clipped from V and 4 bases from J, the junction kept 3 bases outside the gene matches. CDR3 sequence (DNA): TGCGCCAGCAGCTTGGAGGGACAGGTTTACAATGAGCAGTTCTTC. This gives the protein CASSLEGQVYNEQFF.

The chain is built from TRBV6-6 and TRBJ1-2, with D possibly matching TRBD1 (5 bases). Germline V CDR1 and CDR2: MNHNY, SVGAGI (reference sequence). V was clipped by 0 bases and J by 7 bases, with 15 bases between them. The CDR3 runs 15 residues. The CDR3 DNA reads as TGTGCCAGCAGTTACTCCAGGGACTCGCCCTGTGGCTACACCTTC. Its translation is CASSYSRDSPCGYTF.

The rearrangement uses TRBV28 and TRBJ2-7; perhaps TRBD2 as D (6 bases). V dropped 7 bases and J dropped 2 bases, with 18 bases sitting between them. The CDR3 has 15 residues. Germline V lookup: CDR1 MDHEN, CDR2 SYDVKM. CDR3 nucleotides: TGTGCCAGCACCACGCGGGGACTCAATGCCTACGAGCAGTACTTC. It is translated as CASTTRGLNAYEQYF.

The chain uses TRBV4-3 and TRBJ1-4, with D perhaps TRBD1 (6 bases). V lost 0 bases and J 5 bases, leaving 19 bases between the germline ends. The CDR3 consists of 18 residues. Germline-derived CDR1 and CDR2 are LGHNA and YSLEER. CDR3 loop: CASSQDRIIRDNNEKLFF. DNA for the CDR3: TGCGCCAGCAGCCAAGATCGCATAATCCGGGACAACAATGAAAAACTGTTTTTT.

The gene calls are TRBV6-1 and TRBJ2-3; D is ambiguous. The V end was cut by 8 bases, the J end by 6 bases, with 18 bases between. Germline V gene lookup returns CDR1 MNHNS and CDR2 SASEGT. CDR3 length: 14 amino acids. CDR3: CASVAGPKMDTQYF. The DNA for the CDR3 is TGTGCCAGCGTCGCAGGCCCTAAAATGGATACGCAGTATTTT.

The chain employs TRBV2 and TRBJ2-2; 9 bases are a match to TRBD1. This CDR3 has 17 residues. The junction had 8 bases not matched to a gene; V was cut back by 1 base and J by 5 bases. Germline V gives CDR1 SNHLY, CDR2 FYNNEI. The CDR3 DNA follows: TGTGCCAGCAGTGAAGTGGGACAGGGAGTTGGGACCGGGGAGCTGTTTTTT. Encoded protein: CASSEVGQGVGTGELFF.